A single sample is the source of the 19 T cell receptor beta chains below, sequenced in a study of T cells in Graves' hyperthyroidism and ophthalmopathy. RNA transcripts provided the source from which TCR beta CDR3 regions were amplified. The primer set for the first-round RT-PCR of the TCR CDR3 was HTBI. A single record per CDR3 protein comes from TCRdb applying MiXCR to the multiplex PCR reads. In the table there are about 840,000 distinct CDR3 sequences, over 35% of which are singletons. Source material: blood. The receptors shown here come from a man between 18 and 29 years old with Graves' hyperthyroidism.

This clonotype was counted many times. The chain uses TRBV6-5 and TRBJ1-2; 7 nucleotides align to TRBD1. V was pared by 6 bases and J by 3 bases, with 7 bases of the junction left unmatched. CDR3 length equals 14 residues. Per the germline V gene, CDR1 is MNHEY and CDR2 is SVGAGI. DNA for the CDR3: TGTGCCAGCAGCAACCGACAGGGAGACTATGGCTACACCTTC. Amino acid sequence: CASSNRQGDYGYTF.

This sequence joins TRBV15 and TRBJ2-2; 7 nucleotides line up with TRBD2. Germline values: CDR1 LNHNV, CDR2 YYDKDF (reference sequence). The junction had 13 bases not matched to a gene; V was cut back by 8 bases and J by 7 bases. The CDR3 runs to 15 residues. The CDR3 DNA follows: TGTGCCACCTCGGGTACTAACGGGGGGTTCGGGGAGCTGTTTTTT. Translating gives CATSGTNGGFGELFF.

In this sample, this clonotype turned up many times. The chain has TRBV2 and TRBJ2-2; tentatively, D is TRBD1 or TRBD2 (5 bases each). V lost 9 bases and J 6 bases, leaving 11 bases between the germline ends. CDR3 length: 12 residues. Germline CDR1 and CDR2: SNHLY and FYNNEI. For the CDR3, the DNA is TGTGCCAGTCGGCAGGGAGCCGGGGAGCTGTTTTTT. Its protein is CASRQGAGELFF.

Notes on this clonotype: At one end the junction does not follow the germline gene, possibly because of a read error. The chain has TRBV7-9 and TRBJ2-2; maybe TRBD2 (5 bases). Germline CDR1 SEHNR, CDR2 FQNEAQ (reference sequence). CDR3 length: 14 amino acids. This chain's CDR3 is CASSFLRATGELLF. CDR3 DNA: TGTGCCAGCAGCTTCCTCCGGGCCACCGGGGAGCTGCTTTTT.

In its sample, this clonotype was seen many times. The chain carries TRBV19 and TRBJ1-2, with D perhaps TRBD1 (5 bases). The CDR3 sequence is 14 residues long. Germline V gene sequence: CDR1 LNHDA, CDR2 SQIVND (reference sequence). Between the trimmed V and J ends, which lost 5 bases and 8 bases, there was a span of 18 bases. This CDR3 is CASSPGTLVGGYTF. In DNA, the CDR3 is TGTGCCAGTAGTCCGGGGACGTTGGTCGGAGGCTACACCTTC.

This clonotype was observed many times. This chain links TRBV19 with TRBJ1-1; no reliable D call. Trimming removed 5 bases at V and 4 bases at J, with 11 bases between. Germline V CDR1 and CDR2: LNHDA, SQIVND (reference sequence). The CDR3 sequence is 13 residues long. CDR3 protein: CASSGPLGTEAFF. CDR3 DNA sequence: TGTGCCAGTAGTGGTCCGTTAGGCACTGAAGCTTTCTTT.

The CDR3 is CASSQRRGLLLEQYF. The CDR3 region has the DNA TGTGCCAGCAGCCAAAGACGAGGTCTACTCTTAGAGCAGTACTTC. The chain joins TRBV4-2 to TRBJ2-7; no clear D. The CDR3 length is 15 residues. CDR1 and CDR2 (germline): LGHNA, YNFKEQ. Deletions cut 2 bases from V and 7 bases from J, with 18 bases between.

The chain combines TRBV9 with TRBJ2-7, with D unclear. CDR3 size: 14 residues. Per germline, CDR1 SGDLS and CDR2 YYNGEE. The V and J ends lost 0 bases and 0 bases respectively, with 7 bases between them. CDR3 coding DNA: TGTGCCAGCAGCGTAGAGAGGTTCTCCTACGAGCAGTACTTC. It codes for CASSVERFSYEQYF.

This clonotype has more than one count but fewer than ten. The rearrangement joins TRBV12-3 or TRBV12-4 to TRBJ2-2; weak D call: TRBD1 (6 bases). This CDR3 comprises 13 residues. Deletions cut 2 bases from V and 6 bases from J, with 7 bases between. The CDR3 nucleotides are TGTGCCAGCAGTTTAAAGGGGGCCGGGGAGCTGTTTTTT. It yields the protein CASSLKGAGELFF.

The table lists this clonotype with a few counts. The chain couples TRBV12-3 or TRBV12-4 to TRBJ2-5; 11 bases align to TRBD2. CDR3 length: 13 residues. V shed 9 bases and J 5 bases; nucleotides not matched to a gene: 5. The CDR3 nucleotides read TGTGCCAGGCAGACTAGCGGGGCCGAGACCCAGTACTTC. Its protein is CARQTSGAETQYF.

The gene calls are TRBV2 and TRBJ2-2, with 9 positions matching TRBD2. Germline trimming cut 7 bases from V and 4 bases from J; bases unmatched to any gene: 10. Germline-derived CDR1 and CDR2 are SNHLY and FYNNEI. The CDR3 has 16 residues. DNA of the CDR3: TGTGCCAGCACCGAGTCCCTAGCGGGAAGCACCGGGGAGCTGTTTTTT. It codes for CASTESLAGSTGELFF.

CDR3 residues: CASSPRTGGEKLFF. The CDR3 coding sequence is TGTGCCAGCAGCCCCAGGACAGGGGGAGAAAAACTGTTTTTT. The rearrangement uses TRBV7-2 and TRBJ1-4; 10 bases are a match to TRBD1. Germline V lookup: CDR1 SGHTA, CDR2 FQGNSA. V was clipped by 5 bases and J by 8 bases; unmatched bases: 5. This CDR3 region has 14 residues.

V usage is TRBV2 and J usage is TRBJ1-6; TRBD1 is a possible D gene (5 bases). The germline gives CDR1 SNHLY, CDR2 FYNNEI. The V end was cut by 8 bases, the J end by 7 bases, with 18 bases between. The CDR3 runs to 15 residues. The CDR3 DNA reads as TGTGCCAGCCAGACCTACGAGGGGCCGAATTCACCCCTCCACTTT. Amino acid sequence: CASQTYEGPNSPLHF.

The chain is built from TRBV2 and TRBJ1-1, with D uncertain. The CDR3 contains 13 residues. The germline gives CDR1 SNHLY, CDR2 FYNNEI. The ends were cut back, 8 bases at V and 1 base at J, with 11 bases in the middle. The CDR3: CASCPDANTEAFF. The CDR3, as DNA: TGTGCCAGCTGTCCGGACGCGAACACTGAAGCTTTCTTT.

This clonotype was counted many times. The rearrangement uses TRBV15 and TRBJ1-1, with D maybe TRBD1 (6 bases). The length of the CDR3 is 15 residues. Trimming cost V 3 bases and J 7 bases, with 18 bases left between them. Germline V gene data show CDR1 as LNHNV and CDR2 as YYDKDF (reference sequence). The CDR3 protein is CATSRAAMGASEAFF. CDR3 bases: TGTGCCACCAGCAGGGCGGCGATGGGGGCGAGTGAAGCTTTCTTT.

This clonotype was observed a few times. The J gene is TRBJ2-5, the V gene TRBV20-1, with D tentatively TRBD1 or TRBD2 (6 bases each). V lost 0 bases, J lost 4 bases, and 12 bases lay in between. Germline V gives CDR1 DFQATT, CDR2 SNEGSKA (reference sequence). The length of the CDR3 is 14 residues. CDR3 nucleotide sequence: TGCAGTGCTAGAGATGAGGGGGGCCTAGAGACCCAGTACTTC. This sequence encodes CSARDEGGLETQYF.

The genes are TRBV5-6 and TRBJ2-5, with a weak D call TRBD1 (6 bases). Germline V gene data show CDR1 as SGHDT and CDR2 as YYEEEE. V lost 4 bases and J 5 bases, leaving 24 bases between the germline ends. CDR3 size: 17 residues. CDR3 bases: TGTGCCAGCAGCGCTCCGACGCAGGGGTTGGGCGGGGAGACCCAGTACTTC. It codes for CASSAPTQGLGGETQYF. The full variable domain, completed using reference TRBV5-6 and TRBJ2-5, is DAGVTQSPTHLIKTRGQQVTLRCSPKSGHDTVSWYQQALGQGPQFIFQYYEEEERQRGNFPDRFSGHQFPNYSSELNVNALLLGDSALYLCASSAPTQGLGGETQYFGPGTRLLVL.

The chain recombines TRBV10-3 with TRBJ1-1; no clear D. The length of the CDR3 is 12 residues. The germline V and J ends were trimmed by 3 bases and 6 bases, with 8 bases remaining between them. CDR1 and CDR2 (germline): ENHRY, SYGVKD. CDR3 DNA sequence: TGTGCCATCAGTGAAGATGGCGCTGAAGCTTTCTTT. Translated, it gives CAISEDGAEAFF.

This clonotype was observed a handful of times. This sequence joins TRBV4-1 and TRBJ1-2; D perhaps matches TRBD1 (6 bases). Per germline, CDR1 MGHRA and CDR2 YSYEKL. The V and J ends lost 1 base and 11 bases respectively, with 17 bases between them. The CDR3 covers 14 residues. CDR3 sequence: CASSQVGGPDSYTF. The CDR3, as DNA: TGCGCCAGCAGCCAAGTGGGGGGGCCCGACTCTTACACCTTC.